Listed here are 9 T cell receptor beta chains from one sample, sequenced in a study of blood T cells in healthy people across ages (dated by TCRdb to about 2015). Libraries were built with 5' RACE. The sequencer listed for this sample is Illumina HiSeq 2500. The second PCR ran for roughly 7 to 11 cycles and used a J-beta primer mix along with a sample-barcoded 5' primer. TCRdb passed the public sequencing reads through fastp at Q25 and MiXCR, retaining productive beta sequences. Merged by CDR3 protein, the rows form single entries marked with the most common genes and DNA. This sample comprises about 640,000 distinct CDR3 sequences, under 70% of them detected only once. Around 37% of the sample rests with the top ten. Material: blood. Every receptor here comes from a man in his sixties in good health.

The table lists this clonotype with a few counts. The V and J genes are TRBV6-5 and TRBJ1-6; D not certain. CDR1 and CDR2 from the germline V gene are MNHEY and SVGAGI. Trimming left V 6 bases short and J 5 bases short, with 8 bases between. This CDR3 has 13 amino acids. The DNA of the CDR3 is TGTGCCAGCAGGGACTCAGATAATTCACCCCTCCACTTT. Residues: CASRDSDNSPLHF.

This clonotype was detected only a few times. The CDR3 DNA follows: TGTGCCATCAGGACAGGGTTTTGGGGCTACACCTTC. Translating it yields CAIRTGFWGYTF. The V call is TRBV10-3, the J call TRBJ1-2, with 7 bases matching TRBD1. V lost 6 bases, J lost 8 bases, and 6 bases stayed unmatched. The CDR3 is 12 residues long. CDR1 and CDR2 (germline): ENHRY, SYGVKD.

The chain employs TRBV6-1 and TRBJ1-5, with 8 bases that match TRBD1. Per germline, CDR1 MNHNS and CDR2 SASEGT. J gave up 2 bases and V 4 bases, and 10 bases lay outside the gene matches. This CDR3 contains 17 residues. The DNA of the CDR3 is TGTGCCAGCAGTGCCTACACCGGACAGGGCCGCAATCAGCCCCAGCATTTT. It encodes CASSAYTGQGRNQPQHF.

V gene TRBV2 combines with J gene TRBJ1-5; maybe TRBD1 (5 bases). The V gene lost 7 bases and the J gene lost 7 bases, with 20 bases spanning the gap. The CDR3 consists of 15 residues. Germline CDR1 and CDR2: SNHLY and FYNNEI. The CDR3 is CASTRRAQAGQPQHF. The CDR3 DNA follows: TGTGCCAGCACCCGGCGGGCACAGGCGGGGCAGCCCCAGCATTTT.

The rearrangement links TRBV11-2 to TRBJ2-7; TRBD2 matches at 7 bases. Per germline, CDR1 SGHAT and CDR2 FQNNGV. The V gene end was trimmed by 0 bases and the J gene end by 10 bases; junction bases not matched to a gene: 15. The CDR3 has 16 residues. CDR3 sequence reads: CASSLDPGGSGRSQYF. The CDR3 bases are TGTGCCAGCAGCTTAGATCCGGGGGGTAGTGGGAGGTCCCAGTACTTC.

The rearrangement links TRBV12-3 or TRBV12-4 to TRBJ2-7, with D unclear. CDR3 length: 13 amino acids. V was pared by 2 bases and J by 3 bases, with 8 bases between. The CDR3 DNA sequence: TGTGCCAGCAGTTTACCTATAGGCTACGAGCAGTACTTC. This sequence encodes CASSLPIGYEQYF.

This clonotype appeared a single time. The chain employs TRBV7-9 and TRBJ2-3; D call uncertain. V lost 8 bases and J lost 3, with 15 bases in between. This CDR3 region has 14 residues. The germline gives CDR1 SEHNR, CDR2 FQNEAQ (reference sequence). CDR3 loop: CASRSGTLTDTQYF. CDR3 DNA: TGTGCCAGCCGTTCCGGAACTCTTACAGATACGCAGTATTTT.

The chain has TRBV4-1 and TRBJ1-1, with D perhaps matching TRBD1 (5 bases). The V end lost 1 base, the J end lost 5 bases, and 14 bases lay between the germline ends. Germline V CDR1 and CDR2: MGHRA, YSYEKL. This CDR3 contains 15 residues. Here the CDR3 reads CASSQGAGRGTEAFF. DNA of the CDR3: TGCGCCAGCAGCCAAGGGGCAGGGCGAGGGACTGAAGCTTTCTTT.

The chain is built from TRBV7-9 and TRBJ2-4; 9 bases fit TRBD1. The end of the DNA fits TRBJ2-7 better, so the J call may be wrong. The CDR3 runs to 15 residues. The germline gives CDR1 SEHNR, CDR2 FQNEAQ (reference sequence). In DNA, the CDR3 is TGTGCCAGCAGCTTAGAGACAGGGGGGACCTACGAGCAGTACTTC. Its protein product is CASSLETGGTYEQYF.